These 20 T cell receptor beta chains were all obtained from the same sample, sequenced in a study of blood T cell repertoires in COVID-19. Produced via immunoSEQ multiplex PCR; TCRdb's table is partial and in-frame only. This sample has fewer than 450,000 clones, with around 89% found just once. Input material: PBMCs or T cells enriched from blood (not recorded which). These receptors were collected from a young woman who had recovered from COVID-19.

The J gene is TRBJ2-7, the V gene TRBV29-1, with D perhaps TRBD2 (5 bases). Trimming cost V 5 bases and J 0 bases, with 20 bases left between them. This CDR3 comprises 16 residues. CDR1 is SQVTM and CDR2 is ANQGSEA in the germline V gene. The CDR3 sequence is CSVKNRAHEGSYEQYF. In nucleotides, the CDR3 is TGCAGCGTTAAAAATAGGGCGCATGAGGGCTCCTACGAGCAGTACTTC.

CDR3 loop: CASRQLSNQPQHF. In DNA, the CDR3 is TGTGCCAGCAGACAGCTTAGCAATCAGCCCCAGCATTTT. V gene TRBV11-3 combines with J gene TRBJ1-5; D call uncertain. The CDR3 has 13 residues. V dropped 6 bases and J dropped 0 bases, with 6 bases sitting between them. Per germline, CDR1 SGHNT and CDR2 YENEEA.

The CDR3 spells CACSPDRGYTF. CDR3 coding DNA: TGTGCCTGCTCCCCGGACAGGGGATACACCTTC. The genes are TRBV30 and TRBJ1-2; 9 bases are shared with TRBD1. J gave up 11 bases and V 6 bases, and 7 bases lay outside the gene matches. The CDR3 contains 11 residues. The germline V gene has CDR1 GTSNPN and CDR2 SVGIG (reference sequence).

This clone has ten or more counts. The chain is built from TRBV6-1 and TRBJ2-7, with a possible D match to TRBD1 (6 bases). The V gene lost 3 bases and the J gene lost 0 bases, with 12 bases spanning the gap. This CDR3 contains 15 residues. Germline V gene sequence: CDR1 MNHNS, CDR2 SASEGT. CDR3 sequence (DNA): TGTGCCAGCAGTGATTCGGACAGTAGCTCCTACGAGCAGTACTTC. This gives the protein CASSDSDSSSYEQYF.

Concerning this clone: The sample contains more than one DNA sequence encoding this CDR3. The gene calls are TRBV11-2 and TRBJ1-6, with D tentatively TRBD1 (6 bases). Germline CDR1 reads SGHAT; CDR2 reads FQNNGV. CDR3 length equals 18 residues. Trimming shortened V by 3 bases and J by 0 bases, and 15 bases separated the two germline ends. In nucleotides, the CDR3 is TGTGCCAGCAGCTTGAGAGAGGGGGGGAGCTCCTATAATTCACCCCTCCACTTT. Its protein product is CASSLREGGSSYNSPLHF.

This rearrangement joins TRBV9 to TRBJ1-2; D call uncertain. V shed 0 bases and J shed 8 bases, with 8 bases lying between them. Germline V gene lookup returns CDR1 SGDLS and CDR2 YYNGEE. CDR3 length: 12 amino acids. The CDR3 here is CASSVVESGYTF. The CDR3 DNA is TGTGCCAGCAGCGTAGTGGAGTCCGGCTACACCTTC.

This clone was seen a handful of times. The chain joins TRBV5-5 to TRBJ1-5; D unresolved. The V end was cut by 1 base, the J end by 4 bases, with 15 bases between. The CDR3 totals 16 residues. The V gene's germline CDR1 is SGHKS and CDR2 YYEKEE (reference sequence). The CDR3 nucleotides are TGTGCCAGCAGCTTGTTTTCGAACACGAAAAATCAGCCCCAGCATTTT. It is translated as CASSLFSNTKNQPQHF.

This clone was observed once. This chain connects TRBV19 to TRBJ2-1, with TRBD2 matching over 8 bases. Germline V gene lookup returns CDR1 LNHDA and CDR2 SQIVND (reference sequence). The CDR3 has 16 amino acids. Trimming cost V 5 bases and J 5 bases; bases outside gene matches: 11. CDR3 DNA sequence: TGTGCCAGTAGTCTCCTGGTGAGCGGGGGACACAATGAGCAGTTCTTC. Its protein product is CASSLLVSGGHNEQFF.

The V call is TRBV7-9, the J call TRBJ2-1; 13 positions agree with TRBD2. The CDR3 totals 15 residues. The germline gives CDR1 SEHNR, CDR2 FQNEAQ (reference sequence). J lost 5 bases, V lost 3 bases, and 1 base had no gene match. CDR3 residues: CASSFGLAGDNEQFF. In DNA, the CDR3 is TGTGCCAGCAGCTTTGGACTAGCGGGGGACAATGAGCAGTTCTTC. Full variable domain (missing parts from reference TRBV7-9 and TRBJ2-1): DTGVSQNPRHKITKRGQNVTFRCDPISEHNRLYWYRQTLGQGPEFLTYFQNEAQLEKSRLLSDRFSAERPKGSFSTLEIQRTEQGDSAMYLCASSFGLAGDNEQFFGPGTRLTVL.

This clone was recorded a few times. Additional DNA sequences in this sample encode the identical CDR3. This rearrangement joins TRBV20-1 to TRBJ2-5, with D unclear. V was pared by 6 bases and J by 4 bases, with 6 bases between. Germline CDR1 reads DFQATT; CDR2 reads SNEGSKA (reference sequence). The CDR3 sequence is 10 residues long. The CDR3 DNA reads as TGCAGTGCGCGTAGAGAGACCCAGTACTTC. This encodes CSARRETQYF.

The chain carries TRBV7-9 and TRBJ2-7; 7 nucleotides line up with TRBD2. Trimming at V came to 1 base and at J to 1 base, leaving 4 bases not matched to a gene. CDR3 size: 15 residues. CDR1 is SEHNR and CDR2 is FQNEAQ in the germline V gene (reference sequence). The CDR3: CASSLEAGESYEQYF. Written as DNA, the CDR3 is TGTGCCAGCAGCTTAGAGGCGGGGGAGTCCTACGAGCAGTACTTC. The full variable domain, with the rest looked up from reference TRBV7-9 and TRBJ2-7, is DTGVSQNPRHKITKRGQNVTFRCDPISEHNRLYWYRQTLGQGPEFLTYFQNEAQLEKSRLLSDRFSAERPKGSFSTLEIQRTEQGDSAMYLCASSLEAGESYEQYFGPGTRLTVT.

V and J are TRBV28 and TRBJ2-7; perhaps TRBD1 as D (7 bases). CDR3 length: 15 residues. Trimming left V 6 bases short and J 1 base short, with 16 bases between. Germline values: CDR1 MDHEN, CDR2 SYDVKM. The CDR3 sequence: CASRLGAGGSYEQYF. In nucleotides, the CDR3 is TGTGCCAGCAGATTAGGAGCAGGGGGGTCCTACGAGCAGTACTTC. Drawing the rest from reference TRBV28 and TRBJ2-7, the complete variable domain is DVKVTQSSRYLVKRTGEKVFLECVQDMDHENMFWYRQDPGLGLRLIYFSYDVKMKEKGDIPEGYSVSREKKERFSLILESASTNQTSMYLCASRLGAGGSYEQYFGPGTRLTVT.

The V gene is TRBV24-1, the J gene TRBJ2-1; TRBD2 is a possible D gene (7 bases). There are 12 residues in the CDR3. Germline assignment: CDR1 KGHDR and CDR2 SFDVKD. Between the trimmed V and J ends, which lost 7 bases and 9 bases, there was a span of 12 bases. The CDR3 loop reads CATSGGGGEQFF. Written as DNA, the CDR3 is TGTGCCACCAGCGGCGGGGGCGGTGAGCAGTTCTTC.

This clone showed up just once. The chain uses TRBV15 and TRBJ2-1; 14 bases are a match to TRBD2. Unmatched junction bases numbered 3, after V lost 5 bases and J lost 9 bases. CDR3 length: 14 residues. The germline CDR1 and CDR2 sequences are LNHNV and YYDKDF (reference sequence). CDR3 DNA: TGTGCCACCAGCTGGACTAGCGGGGGGAGTGAGCAGTTCTTC. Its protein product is CATSWTSGGSEQFF.

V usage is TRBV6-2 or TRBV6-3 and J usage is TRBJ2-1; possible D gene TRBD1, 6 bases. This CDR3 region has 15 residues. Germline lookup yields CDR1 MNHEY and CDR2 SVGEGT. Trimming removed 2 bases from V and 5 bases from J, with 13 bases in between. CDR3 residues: CASSYEGGPNNEQFF. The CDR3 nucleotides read TGTGCCAGCAGTTACGAAGGGGGTCCCAACAATGAGCAGTTCTTC.

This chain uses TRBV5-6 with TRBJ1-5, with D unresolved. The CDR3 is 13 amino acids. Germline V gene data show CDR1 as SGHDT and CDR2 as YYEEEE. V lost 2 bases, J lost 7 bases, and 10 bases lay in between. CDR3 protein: CASSFGKEQPQHF. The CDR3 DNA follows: TGTGCCAGCAGCTTCGGGAAGGAACAGCCCCAGCATTTT. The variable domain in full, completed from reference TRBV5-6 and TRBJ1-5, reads DAGVTQSPTHLIKTRGQQVTLRCSPKSGHDTVSWYQQALGQGPQFIFQYYEEEERQRGNFPDRFSGHQFPNYSSELNVNALLLGDSALYLCASSFGKEQPQHFGDGTRLSIL.

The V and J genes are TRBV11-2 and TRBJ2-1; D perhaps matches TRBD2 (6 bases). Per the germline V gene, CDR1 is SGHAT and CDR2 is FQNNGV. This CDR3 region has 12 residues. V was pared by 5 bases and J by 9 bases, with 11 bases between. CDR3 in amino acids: CASSTAGSEQFF. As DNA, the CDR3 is TGTGCCAGCAGCACCGCGGGGTCTGAGCAGTTCTTC.

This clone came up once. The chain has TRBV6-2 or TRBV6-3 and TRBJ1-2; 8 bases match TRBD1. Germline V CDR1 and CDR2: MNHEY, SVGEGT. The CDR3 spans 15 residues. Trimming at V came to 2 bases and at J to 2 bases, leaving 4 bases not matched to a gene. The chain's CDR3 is CASSYPRTGNYGYTF. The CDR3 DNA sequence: TGTGCCAGCAGTTACCCGCGGACAGGGAACTATGGCTACACCTTC.

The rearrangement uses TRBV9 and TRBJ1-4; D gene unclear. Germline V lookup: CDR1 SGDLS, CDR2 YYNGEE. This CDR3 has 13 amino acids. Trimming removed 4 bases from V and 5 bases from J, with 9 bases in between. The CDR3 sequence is CASSPRENEKLFF. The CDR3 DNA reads TGTGCCAGCAGCCCTCGGGAGAATGAAAAACTGTTTTTT.

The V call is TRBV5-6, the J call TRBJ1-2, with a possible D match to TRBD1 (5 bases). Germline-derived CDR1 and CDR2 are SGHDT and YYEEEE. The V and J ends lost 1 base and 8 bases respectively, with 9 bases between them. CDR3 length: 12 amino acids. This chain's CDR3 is CASSLSQGGYTF. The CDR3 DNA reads TGTGCCAGCAGCTTGTCGCAGGGCGGCTACACCTTC.